A single sample is the source of the 19 T cell receptor beta chains below, sequenced in a study of OX40 agonist ivuxolimab in advanced cancers. Measured with immunoSEQ multiplex PCR; TCRdb has only the in-frame clones, and not every one. The data hold fewer than 85,000 clones, with more than 75% observed a single time. Sequenced material: CD4+ or CD8+ T cells sorted from blood, taken in a trial of the OX40 agonist ivuxolimab. Receptor source: an adult with an advanced solid tumor such as melanoma, head and neck, liver or kidney cancer.

The rearrangement joins TRBV12-5 to TRBJ2-3; 10 bases are a match to TRBD2. Germline V gene lookup returns CDR1 LGHNT and CDR2 FRNRAP. The CDR3 contains 17 residues. After removal of 6 bases from V and 6 bases from J, the junction contained 15 bases not matched to a gene. CDR3 in amino acids: CASGSPQGGLADDTQYF. The DNA for the CDR3 is TGTGCTAGTGGCTCCCCTCAGGGAGGACTAGCGGATGATACGCAGTATTTT. Looking up the rest from reference TRBV12-5 and TRBJ2-3 gives the full variable domain: DARVTQTPRHKVTEMGQEVTMRCQPILGHNTVFWYRQTMMQGLELLAYFRNRAPLDDSGMPKDRFSAEMPDATLATLKIQPSEPRDSAVYFCASGSPQGGLADDTQYFGPGTRLTVL.

This clone was seen more than once but under ten times. The V and J genes are TRBV18 and TRBJ2-7, with TRBD2 as a possible D gene (6 bases). V was trimmed by 5 bases and J by 1 base, leaving 9 bases between them. CDR3 size: 13 residues. From germline, CDR1 is KGHSH and CDR2 LQKENI. DNA for the CDR3: TGTGCCAGCTCAACCGGGGGTTCCTACGAGCAGTACTTC. Translating it yields CASSTGGSYEQYF.

The chain is built from TRBV6-5 and TRBJ1-5, with D perhaps TRBD1 (6 bases). V was cut by 7 bases and J by 3 bases, with 13 bases left in between. CDR3 length equals 14 residues. Germline CDR1 is MNHEY and CDR2 is SVGAGI. In DNA, the CDR3 is TGTGCCAGCACCCCAACAGGGCACAATCAGCCCCAGCATTTT. Its protein is CASTPTGHNQPQHF.

The rearrangement uses TRBV18 and TRBJ1-3; D not resolved. V was trimmed by 4 bases and J by 0 bases, leaving 7 bases between them. The CDR3 length is 14 residues. Germline assignment: CDR1 KGHSH and CDR2 LQKENI. The DNA of the CDR3 is TGTGCCAGCTCACTAACGCTCTCTGGAAACACCATATATTTT. It is translated as CASSLTLSGNTIYF. Full variable domain (missing parts from reference TRBV18 and TRBJ1-3): NAGVMQNPRHLVRRRGQEARLRCSPMKGHSHVYWYRQLPEEGLKFMVYLQKENIIDESGMPKERFSAEFPKEGPSILRIQQVVRGDSAAYFCASSLTLSGNTIYFGEGSWLTVV.

The chain couples TRBV7-2 to TRBJ2-3; weak D call: TRBD1 (6 bases). V was clipped by 5 bases and J by 0 bases, with 9 bases between them. The germline gives CDR1 SGHTA, CDR2 FQGNSA. CDR3 size: 14 residues. The CDR3: CASSRGQSTDTQYF. The CDR3 DNA follows: TGTGCCAGCAGCCGGGGACAAAGCACAGATACGCAGTATTTT. Full variable domain (outside the CDR3, taken from reference TRBV7-2 and TRBJ2-3): GAGVSQSPSNKVTEKGKDVELRCDPISGHTALYWYRQSLGQGLEFLIYFQGNSAPDKSGLPSDRFSAERTGGSVSTLTIQRTQQEDSAVYLCASSRGQSTDTQYFGPGTRLTVL.

The J gene is TRBJ1-2, the V gene TRBV28; a possible D gene is TRBD1 (5 bases). CDR1 is MDHEN and CDR2 is SYDVKM in the germline V gene. The CDR3 loop spans 17 amino acids. Trimming took 1 base from V and 3 from J, leaving 18 bases between them. The CDR3 region has the DNA TGTGCCAGCAGTTTATCGAGACAGAGCGAAGCCGACTATGGCTACACCTTC. Encoded protein: CASSLSRQSEADYGYTF.

V gene TRBV11-3 combines with J gene TRBJ2-3, with unresolved D. The CDR3 consists of 14 residues. Germline V gene data show CDR1 as SGHNT and CDR2 as YENEEA. V was trimmed by 5 bases and J by 2 bases, leaving 11 bases between them. The CDR3 here is CASSTRTSTDTQYF. Here the CDR3 DNA reads TGTGCCAGCAGCACTCGGACCTCCACAGATACGCAGTATTTT.

The chain joins TRBV10-3 to TRBJ1-2; unclear D gene. Germline loops: CDR1 ENHRY, CDR2 SYGVKD. This CDR3 contains 15 residues. V lost 0 bases and J lost 1, with 9 bases in between. The CDR3 region has the DNA TGTGCCATCAGTGAGTCGATACAGAGTAACTATGGCTACACCTTC. The encoded protein is CAISESIQSNYGYTF.

The chain recombines TRBV19 with TRBJ1-1; a weak D match, TRBD1 (6 bases). V lost 2 bases and J lost 5, with 15 bases in between. Germline values: CDR1 LNHDA, CDR2 SQIVND (reference sequence). This CDR3 spans 15 amino acids. The CDR3 DNA is TGTGCCAGTAGTATACTGGGACAAGGGTGGACTGAAGCTTTCTTT. It is translated as CASSILGQGWTEAFF.

V and J are TRBV11-3 and TRBJ2-1; no clear D. There are 13 residues in the CDR3. The germline V and J ends were trimmed by 1 base and 4 bases, with 5 bases remaining between them. From germline, CDR1 is SGHNT and CDR2 YENEEA. The chain's CDR3 is CASSLGGYNEQFF. CDR3 in DNA: TGTGCCAGCAGCTTAGGTGGTTACAATGAGCAGTTCTTC.

The chain is built from TRBV14 and TRBJ2-2, with no clear D. Trimming cost V 3 bases and J 1 base, with 12 bases left between them. The germline gives CDR1 SGHDN, CDR2 FVKESK. This CDR3 comprises 16 residues. The CDR3 here is CASSHVGFQNTGELFF. The CDR3 DNA follows: TGTGCCAGCAGCCACGTGGGCTTTCAGAACACCGGGGAGCTGTTTTTT. The full variable domain, with the rest looked up from reference TRBV14 and TRBJ2-2, is EAGVTQFPSHSVIEKGQTVTLRCDPISGHDNLYWYRRVMGKEIKFLLHFVKESKQDESGMPNNRFLAERTGGTYSTLKVQPAELEDSGVYFCASSHVGFQNTGELFFGEGSRLTVL.

This chain uses TRBV6-5 with TRBJ1-3; D uncertain. V lost 7 bases, J lost 0 bases, and 7 bases lay in between. Germline assignment: CDR1 MNHEY and CDR2 SVGAGI. The CDR3 extends over 13 amino acids. The CDR3 region is CASKWVSGNTIYF. CDR3 nucleotide sequence: TGTGCCAGCAAATGGGTCTCTGGAAACACCATATATTTT.

J is TRBJ1-1 and V is TRBV19; perhaps TRBD1 as D (5 bases). Per germline, CDR1 LNHDA and CDR2 SQIVND (reference sequence). V lost 3 bases to trimming and J lost 0 bases, with 11 bases between them. The CDR3 totals 15 residues. The CDR3, as DNA: TGTGCCAGTAGTATGGAGACAGCCATGAACACTGAAGCTTTCTTT. It specifies CASSMETAMNTEAFF. The full variable domain, in which reference TRBV19 and TRBJ1-1 provide the parts outside the CDR3, is DGGITQSPKYLFRKEGQNVTLSCEQNLNHDAMYWYRQDPGQGLRLIYYSQIVNDFQKGDIAEGYSVSREKKESFPLTVTSAQKNPTAFYLCASSMETAMNTEAFFGQGTRLTVV.

V usage is TRBV10-3 and J usage is TRBJ1-1, with 9 nucleotides matching TRBD1. The CDR3 covers 14 residues. Germline V gene sequence: CDR1 ENHRY, CDR2 SYGVKD. Trimming took 11 bases from V and 3 from J; bases not matched to a gene: 10. The CDR3 region has the DNA TGTGCCGGGGCAAGCCGGGACAGGGACACTGAAGCTTTCTTT. Amino acid sequence: CAGASRDRDTEAFF.

The chain employs TRBV4-1 and TRBJ2-3, with D perhaps TRBD1 (6 bases). Trimming pared 7 bases from V and 1 base from J, leaving 15 bases between. The CDR3 has 15 residues. CDR1 MGHRA and CDR2 YSYEKL come from the germline V gene. CDR3 sequence reads: CASNPVGGGTDTQYF. CDR3 DNA: TGCGCCAGCAACCCGGTTGGGGGCGGCACAGATACGCAGTATTTT.

This clone was seen only once. The chain has TRBV29-1 and TRBJ1-1, with D possibly being TRBD1 (6 bases). This CDR3 contains 12 residues. The V and J ends lost 3 bases and 3 bases respectively, with 8 bases between them. The germline gives CDR1 SQVTM, CDR2 ANQGSEA. Here the CDR3 DNA reads TGCAGCGTTGACAGGGGCGACACTGAAGCTTTCTTT. Translation gives CSVDRGDTEAFF.

The genes are TRBV5-4 and TRBJ1-4; no reliable D call. V was cut by 5 bases and J by 6 bases, with 14 bases left in between. The CDR3 is 14 residues long. Germline V gene data show CDR1 as SGHNT and CDR2 as YYREEE (reference sequence). CDR3 amino acids: CASSDPKGDEKLFF. The CDR3 DNA sequence: TGTGCCAGCAGTGACCCCAAGGGCGATGAAAAACTGTTTTTT.

The chain uses TRBV9 and TRBJ1-4; possible D gene TRBD1, 5 bases. The CDR3 runs 15 residues. Trimming took off 4 bases at V and 7 bases at J, with 17 bases between the two ends. Germline CDR1 and CDR2: SGDLS and YYNGEE. The CDR3 bases are TGTGCCAGCAGCTTGATGGCCACGAGGGGTGAAAAACTGTTTTTT. Its translation is CASSLMATRGEKLFF. Full variable domain (rest looked up from reference TRBV9 and TRBJ1-4): DSGVTQTPKHLITATGQRVTLRCSPRSGDLSVYWYQQSLDQGLQFLIQYYNGEERAKGNILERFSAQQFPDLHSELNLSSLELGDSALYFCASSLMATRGEKLFFGSGTQLSVL.

The gene calls are TRBV7-9 and TRBJ2-7; 10 bases are a match to TRBD2. The germline V gene has CDR1 SEHNR and CDR2 FQNEAQ (reference sequence). The CDR3 extends over 14 amino acids. Losses at the gene ends were 3 bases for V and 2 bases for J; bases not matched to a gene: 1. The DNA for the CDR3 is TGTGCCAGCAGCTTGACTAGCGGGCCCTACGAGCAGTACTTC. This gives the protein CASSLTSGPYEQYF. Complete variable domain (other parts from reference TRBV7-9 and TRBJ2-7): DTGVSQNPRHKITKRGQNVTFRCDPISEHNRLYWYRQTLGQGPEFLTYFQNEAQLEKSRLLSDRFSAERPKGSFSTLEIQRTEQGDSAMYLCASSLTSGPYEQYFGPGTRLTVT.